The entry below describes one TCR beta chain. As yet, its antigen is unknown. At one of its ends the junction is not consistent with the germline gene, which may arise from a read error. Treg sorting used a CD4+CD25+CD127-/low gate. Full-length variable regions came from constant-region reverse primers plus semi-nested Nested Universal Primer A PCR. Using its own MiXCR run on the 5' RACE reads, TCRdb lists one record per CDR3 protein. In the table there are some 30,000 distinct CDR3 sequences, around 27% of which are singletons. Study-wide points: Tumor-infiltrating Treg TCR alpha and beta sequences overlapped most with tumor naive CD4+ T cells, then blood naive. In terms of TCR gene usage, tumor memory CD4+ T cells clustered together with blood and lymph node memory CD4+ cells, as well as with lymph node naive CD4+ cells.

The CDR3 loop spans 16 amino acids. Germline V CDR1 and CDR2: SGDLS, YYNGEE. The sequenced sample was tumor-infiltrating Tregs sorted from the breast tumor. This clonotype originated in a female donor with breast cancer. The chain joins TRBV9 to TRBJ2-5; perhaps TRBD2 as D (6 bases). Here the CDR3 reads CASSGTGPGDRETPYF. The CDR3 DNA sequence: TGTGCCAGCAGCGGGACGGGTCCGGGAGACCGAGAGACCCCGTACTTC.